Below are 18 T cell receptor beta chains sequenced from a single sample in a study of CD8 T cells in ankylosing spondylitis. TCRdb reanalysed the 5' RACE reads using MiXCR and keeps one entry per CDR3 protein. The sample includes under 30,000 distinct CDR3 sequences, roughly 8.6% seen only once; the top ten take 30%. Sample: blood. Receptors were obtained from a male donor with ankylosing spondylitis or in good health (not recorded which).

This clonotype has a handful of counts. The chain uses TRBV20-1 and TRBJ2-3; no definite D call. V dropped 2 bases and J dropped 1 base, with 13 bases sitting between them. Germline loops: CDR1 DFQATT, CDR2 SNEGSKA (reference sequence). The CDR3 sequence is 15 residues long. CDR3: CSARKSQGRTDTQYF. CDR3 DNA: TGCAGTGCTAGAAAGAGCCAAGGGCGCACAGATACGCAGTATTTT.

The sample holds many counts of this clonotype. As DNA, the CDR3 is TGTGCCAGCAGCTTAGCCGGCTCGGGAGGGCAGTTCTTC. Residues: CASSLAGSGGQFF. The chain has TRBV7-2 and TRBJ2-1; 7 bases agree with TRBD2. This CDR3 region has 13 residues. Germline CDR1 is SGHTA and CDR2 is FQGNSA. The V and J ends lost 0 bases and 12 bases, in that order; junction bases with no gene match: 5.

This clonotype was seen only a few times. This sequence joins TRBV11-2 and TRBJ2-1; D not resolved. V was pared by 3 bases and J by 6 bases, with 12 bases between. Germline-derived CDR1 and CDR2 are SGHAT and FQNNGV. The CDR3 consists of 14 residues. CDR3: CASSLMGSANEQFF. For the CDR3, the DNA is TGTGCCAGCAGCTTGATGGGATCAGCCAATGAGCAGTTCTTC.

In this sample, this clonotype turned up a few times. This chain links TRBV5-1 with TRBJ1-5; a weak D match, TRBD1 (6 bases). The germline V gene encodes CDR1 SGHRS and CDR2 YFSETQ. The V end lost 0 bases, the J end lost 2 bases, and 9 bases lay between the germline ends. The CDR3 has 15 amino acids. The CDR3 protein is CASSLVAGGNQPQHF. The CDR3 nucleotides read TGCGCCAGCAGCTTGGTTGCAGGGGGCAATCAGCCCCAGCATTTT.

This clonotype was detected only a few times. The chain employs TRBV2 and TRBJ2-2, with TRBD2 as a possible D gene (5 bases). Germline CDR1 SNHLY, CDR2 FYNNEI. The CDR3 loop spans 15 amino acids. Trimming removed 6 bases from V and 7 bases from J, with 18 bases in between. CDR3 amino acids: CASSGTRPGGGELFF. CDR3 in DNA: TGTGCCAGCAGCGGTACACGTCCCGGAGGCGGGGAGCTGTTTTTT.

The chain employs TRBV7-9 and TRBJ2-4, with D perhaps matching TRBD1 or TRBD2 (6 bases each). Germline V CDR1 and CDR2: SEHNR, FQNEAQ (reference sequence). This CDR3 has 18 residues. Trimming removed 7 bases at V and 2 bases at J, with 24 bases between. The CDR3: CASIHGVYGGRPKNIQYF. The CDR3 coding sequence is TGTGCCAGCATCCATGGGGTTTACGGGGGCAGGCCCAAAAACATTCAGTACTTC.

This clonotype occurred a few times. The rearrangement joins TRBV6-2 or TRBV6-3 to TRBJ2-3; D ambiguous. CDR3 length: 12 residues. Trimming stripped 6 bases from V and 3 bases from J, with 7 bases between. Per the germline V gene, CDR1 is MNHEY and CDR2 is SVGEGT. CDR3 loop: CASSRDTDTQYF. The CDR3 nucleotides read TGTGCCAGCAGCCGTGATACAGATACGCAGTATTTT.

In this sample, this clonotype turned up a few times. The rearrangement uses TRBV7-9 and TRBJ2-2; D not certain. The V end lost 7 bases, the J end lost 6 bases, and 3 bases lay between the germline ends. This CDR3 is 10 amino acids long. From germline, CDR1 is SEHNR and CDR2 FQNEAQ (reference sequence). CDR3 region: CASTSGELFF. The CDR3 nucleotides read TGTGCCAGCACGTCCGGGGAGCTGTTTTTT.

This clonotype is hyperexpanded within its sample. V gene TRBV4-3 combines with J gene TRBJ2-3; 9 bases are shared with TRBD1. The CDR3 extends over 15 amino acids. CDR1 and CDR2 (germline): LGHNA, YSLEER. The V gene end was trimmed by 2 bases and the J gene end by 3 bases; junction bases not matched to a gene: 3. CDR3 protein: CASSQSTGGTDTQYF. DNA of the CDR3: TGCGCCAGCAGCCAATCGACAGGGGGTACAGATACGCAGTATTTT.

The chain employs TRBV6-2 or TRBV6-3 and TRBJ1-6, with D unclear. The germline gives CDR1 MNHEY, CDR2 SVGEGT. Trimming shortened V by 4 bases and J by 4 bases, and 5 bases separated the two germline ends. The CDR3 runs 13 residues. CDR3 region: CASSLSYNSPLHF. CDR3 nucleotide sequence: TGTGCCAGCAGTTTGAGTTATAATTCACCCCTCCACTTT.

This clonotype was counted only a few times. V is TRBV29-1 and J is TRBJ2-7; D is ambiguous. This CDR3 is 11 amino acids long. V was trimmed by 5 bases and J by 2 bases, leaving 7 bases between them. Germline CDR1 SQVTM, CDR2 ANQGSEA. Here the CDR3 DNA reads TGCAGCGTTCGAGAGGCCTACGAGCAGTACTTC. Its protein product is CSVREAYEQYF.

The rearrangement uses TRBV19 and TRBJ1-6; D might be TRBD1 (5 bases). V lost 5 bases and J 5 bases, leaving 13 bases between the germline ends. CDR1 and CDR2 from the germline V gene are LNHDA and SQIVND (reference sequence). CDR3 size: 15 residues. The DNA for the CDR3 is TGTGCCAGTAGTTTCTCCGGGACCGATAATTCACCCCTCCACTTT. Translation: CASSFSGTDNSPLHF.

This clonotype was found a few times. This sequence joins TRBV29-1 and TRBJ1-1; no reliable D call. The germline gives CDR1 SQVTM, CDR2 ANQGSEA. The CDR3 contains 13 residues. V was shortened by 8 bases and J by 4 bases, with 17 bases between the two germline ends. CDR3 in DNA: TGCAGCACGGAGGGCAACGAGGGCACTGAAGCTTTCTTT. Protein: CSTEGNEGTEAFF.

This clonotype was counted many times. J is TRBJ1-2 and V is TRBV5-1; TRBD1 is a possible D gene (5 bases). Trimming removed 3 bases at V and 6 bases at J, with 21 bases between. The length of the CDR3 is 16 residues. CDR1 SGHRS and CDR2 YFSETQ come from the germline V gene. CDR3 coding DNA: TGCGCCAGCAGCTCTGCCCCCAGGGTAGGCGATGATGGCTACACCTTC. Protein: CASSSAPRVGDDGYTF.

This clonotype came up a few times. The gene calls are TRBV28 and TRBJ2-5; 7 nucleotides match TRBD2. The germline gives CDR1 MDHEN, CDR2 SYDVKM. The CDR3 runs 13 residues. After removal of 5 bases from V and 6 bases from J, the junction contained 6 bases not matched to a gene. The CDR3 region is CASSETSKQTQYF. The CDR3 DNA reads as TGTGCCAGCAGTGAGACTAGCAAGCAGACCCAGTACTTC.

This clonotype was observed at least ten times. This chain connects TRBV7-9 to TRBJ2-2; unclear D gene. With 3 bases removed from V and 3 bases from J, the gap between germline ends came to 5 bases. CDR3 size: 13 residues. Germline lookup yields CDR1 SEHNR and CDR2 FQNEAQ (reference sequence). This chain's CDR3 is CASSFSHTGELFF. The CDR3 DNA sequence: TGTGCCAGCAGCTTCTCGCACACCGGGGAGCTGTTTTTT. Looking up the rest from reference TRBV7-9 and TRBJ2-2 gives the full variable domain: DTGVSQNPRHKITKRGQNVTFRCDPISEHNRLYWYRQTLGQGPEFLTYFQNEAQLEKSRLLSDRFSAERPKGSFSTLEIQRTEQGDSAMYLCASSFSHTGELFFGEGSRLTVL.

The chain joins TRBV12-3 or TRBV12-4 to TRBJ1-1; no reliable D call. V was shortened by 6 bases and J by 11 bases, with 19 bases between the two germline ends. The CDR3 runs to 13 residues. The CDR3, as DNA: TGTGCCAGCAGACCCCTTGGAGGGAAGGCCGCTTTCTTT. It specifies CASRPLGGKAAFF.

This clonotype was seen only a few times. DNA for the CDR3: TGCGCCAGCAGCTTGGCTGAGAGCCCTAATGAAAAACTGTTTTTT. It specifies CASSLAESPNEKLFF. The chain couples TRBV4-1 to TRBJ1-4, with unresolved D. V was shortened by 5 bases and J by 3 bases, with 13 bases between the two germline ends. CDR3 length: 15 residues. From germline, CDR1 is MGHRA and CDR2 YSYEKL.